Sequencing of this TCR beta chain was carried out in a study of cytomegalovirus exposure and HLA in healthy donors. Germline values: CDR1 MNHEY, CDR2 SMNVEV (reference sequence). The length of the CDR3 is 14 residues. The V end lost 4 bases, the J end lost 0 bases, and 4 bases lay between the germline ends. The PCR had 60 Vbeta and 13 Jbeta primers. Produced via immunoSEQ multiplex PCR; TCRdb's table is partial and in-frame only. This repertoire shows approximately 160,000 clones, 77% found once; its top ten account for around 2.8%. This clonotype was obtained from a woman between 35 and 50 years old in good health and CMV-seropositive. The rearrangement joins TRBV27 to TRBJ2-6, with D unresolved. The sample was PBMCs. The CDR3 sequence is CASSSSSGANVLTF. The CDR3, as DNA: TGTGCCAGCAGTTCGTCCTCTGGGGCCAACGTCCTGACTTTC.